In this sample, the clone carrying this TCR beta chain turned up a few times. Original processing notes: Amplifying reference gene primers gave estimates of nucleated cell counts. Measured with immunoSEQ multiplex PCR; TCRdb has only the in-frame clones, and not every one. V and J calls and clone size come straight from that table; D and trimming were deduced from the DNA. The profile covers 120,000 or so clones, with approximately 83% appearing a single time and 27% taken by the ten largest. This sample was taken from a study of blood T cell repertoires in COVID-19. On the study more broadly: Specimens from acute and convalescent COVID-19 originated in the United States, Italy and Spain. Nucleic acid was either cDNA or gDNA, and it came from T cells, B-cell-depleted T cells, or PBMCs.

The germline CDR1 and CDR2 sequences are SQVTM and ANQGSEA. The ends were cut back, 0 bases at V and 2 bases at J, with 14 bases in the middle. This CDR3 spans 16 amino acids. V and J are TRBV29-1 and TRBJ2-1; D might be TRBD1 (6 bases). The TCR sequence derives from an elderly woman with acute or convalescent COVID-19. Sequencing used peripheral blood. As DNA, the CDR3 is TGCAGCGTTGAAGATCAAGGGGGACCCCCCTACAATGAGCAGTTCTTC. Translation: CSVEDQGGPPYNEQFF.